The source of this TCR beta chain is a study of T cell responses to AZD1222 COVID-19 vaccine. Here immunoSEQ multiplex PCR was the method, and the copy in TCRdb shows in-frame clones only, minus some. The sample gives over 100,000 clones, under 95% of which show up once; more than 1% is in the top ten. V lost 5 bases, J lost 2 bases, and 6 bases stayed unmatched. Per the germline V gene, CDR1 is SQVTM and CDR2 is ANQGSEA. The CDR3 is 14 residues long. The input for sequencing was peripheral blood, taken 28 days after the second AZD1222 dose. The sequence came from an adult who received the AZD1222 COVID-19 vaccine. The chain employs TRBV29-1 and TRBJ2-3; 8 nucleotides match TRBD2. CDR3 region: CSVIRLAHTDTQYF. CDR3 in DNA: TGCAGCGTTATACGACTAGCGCACACAGATACGCAGTATTTT.